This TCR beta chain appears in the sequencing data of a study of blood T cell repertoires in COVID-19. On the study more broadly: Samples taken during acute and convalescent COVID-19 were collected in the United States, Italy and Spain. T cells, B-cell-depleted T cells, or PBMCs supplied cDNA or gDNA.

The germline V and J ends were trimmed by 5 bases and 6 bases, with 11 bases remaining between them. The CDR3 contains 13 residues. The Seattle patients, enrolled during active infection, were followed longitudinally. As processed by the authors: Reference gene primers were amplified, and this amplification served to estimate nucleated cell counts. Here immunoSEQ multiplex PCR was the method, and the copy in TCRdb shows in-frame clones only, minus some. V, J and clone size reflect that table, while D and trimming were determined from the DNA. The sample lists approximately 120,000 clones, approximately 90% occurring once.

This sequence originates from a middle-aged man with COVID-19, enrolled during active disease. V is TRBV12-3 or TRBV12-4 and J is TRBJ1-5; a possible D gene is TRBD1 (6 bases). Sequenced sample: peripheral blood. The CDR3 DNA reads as TGTGCCAGCAGTACTCAGGGGATTCAGCCCCAGCATTTT. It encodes CASSTQGIQPQHF.